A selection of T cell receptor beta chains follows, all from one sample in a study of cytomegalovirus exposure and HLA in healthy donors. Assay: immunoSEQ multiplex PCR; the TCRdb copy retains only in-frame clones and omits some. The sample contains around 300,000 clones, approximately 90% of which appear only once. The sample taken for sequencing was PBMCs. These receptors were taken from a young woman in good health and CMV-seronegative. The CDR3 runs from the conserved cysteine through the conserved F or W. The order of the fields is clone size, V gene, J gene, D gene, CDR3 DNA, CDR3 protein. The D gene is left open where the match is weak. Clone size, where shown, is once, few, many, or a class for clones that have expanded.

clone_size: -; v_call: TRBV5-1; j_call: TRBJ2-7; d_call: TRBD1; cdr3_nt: TGCGCCAGCAGCTTGGCCGTTGGACAGGGGAGAACCTACGAGCAGTACTTC; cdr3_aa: CASSLAVGQGRTYEQYF
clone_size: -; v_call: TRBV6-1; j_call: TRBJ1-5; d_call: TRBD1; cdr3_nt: TGTGCCGTCAAGCGGGACAGGGATCAGCCCCAGCATTTT; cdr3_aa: CAVKRDRDQPQHF
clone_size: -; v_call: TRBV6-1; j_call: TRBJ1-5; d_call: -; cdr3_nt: TGTGCCAGCAGCCTCTATCCGGATCAGCCCCAGCATTTT; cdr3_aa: CASSLYPDQPQHF
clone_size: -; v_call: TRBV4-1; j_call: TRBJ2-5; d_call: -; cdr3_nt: TGCGCCAGCAGGTTCAGGCGATCAGGGGAGGGGCATCAAGAGACCCAGTACTTC; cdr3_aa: CASRFRRSGEGHQETQYF
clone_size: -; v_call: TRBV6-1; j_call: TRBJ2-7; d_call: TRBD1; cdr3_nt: TGTGCCAGCCATCGGACAGGGGGCTACGAGCAGTACTTC; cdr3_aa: CASHRTGGYEQYF
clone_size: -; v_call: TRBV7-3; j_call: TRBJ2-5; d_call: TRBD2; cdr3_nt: TGTGCCAGCAGCCCTTACGGACTAGCCCAAGAGACCCAGTACTTC; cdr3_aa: CASSPYGLAQETQYF
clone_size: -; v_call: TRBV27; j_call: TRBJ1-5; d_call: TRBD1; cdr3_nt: TGTGCCAGCAAGGGGACAGGGCGCAATCAGCCCCAGCATTTT; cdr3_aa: CASKGTGRNQPQHF
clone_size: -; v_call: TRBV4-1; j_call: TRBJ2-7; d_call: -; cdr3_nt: TGCGCCAGCAGCCAAGAACTACAGGGATACCCCTACGAGCAGTACTTC; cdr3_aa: CASSQELQGYPYEQYF
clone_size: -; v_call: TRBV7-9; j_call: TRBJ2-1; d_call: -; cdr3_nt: TGTGCCAGCAGCCACCGACAGGTCGGACACTACAATGAGCAGTTCTTC; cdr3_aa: CASSHRQVGHYNEQFF
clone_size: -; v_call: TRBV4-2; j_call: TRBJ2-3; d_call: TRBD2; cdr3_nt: TGTGCCAGCAGCCTAGGGGAGGGAAGCACAGATACGCAGTATTTT; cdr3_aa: CASSLGEGSTDTQYF
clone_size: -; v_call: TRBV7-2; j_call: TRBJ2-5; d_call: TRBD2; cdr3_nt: TGTGCCAGCAGCCCTGGACTAGCGCAAGAGACCCAGTACTTC; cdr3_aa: CASSPGLAQETQYF
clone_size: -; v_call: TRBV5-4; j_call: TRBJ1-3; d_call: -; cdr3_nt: TGTGCCAGCAGCCCCGGGACAAAAGGAAACACCATATATTTT; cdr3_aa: CASSPGTKGNTIYF
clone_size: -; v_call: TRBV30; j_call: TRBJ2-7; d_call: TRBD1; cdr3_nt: TGTGCCTGGAACCGCATCCGGGACAGCCGCTACGAGCAGTACTTC; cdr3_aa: CAWNRIRDSRYEQYF
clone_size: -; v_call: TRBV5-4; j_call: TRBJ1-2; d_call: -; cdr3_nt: TGTGCCAGCAGCCACCGGGACAAAAAAAACTATGGCTACACCTTC; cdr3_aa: CASSHRDKKNYGYTF
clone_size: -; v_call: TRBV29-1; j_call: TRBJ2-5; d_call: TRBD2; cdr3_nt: TGCAGCGTTGAAGATGGGGGGACTAGCGGGGGTGAGCAGTACTTC; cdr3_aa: CSVEDGGTSGGEQYF
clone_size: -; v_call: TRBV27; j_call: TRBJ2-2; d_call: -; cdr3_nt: TGTGCCAGCAGTATCCTATCAGGGGAGGGCGGGGAGCTGTTTTTT; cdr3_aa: CASSILSGEGGELFF
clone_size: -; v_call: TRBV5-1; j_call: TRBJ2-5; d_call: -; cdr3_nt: TGCGCCAGCAGCTTGGAGACAGGAAGTCAAGAGACCCAGTACTTC; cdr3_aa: CASSLETGSQETQYF
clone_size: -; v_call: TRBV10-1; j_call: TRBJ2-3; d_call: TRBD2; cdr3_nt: TGCGCCAGCAGTGAGTCGCTAGCGGGGGCGCGAAATACGCAGTATTTT; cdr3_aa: CASSESLAGARNTQYF
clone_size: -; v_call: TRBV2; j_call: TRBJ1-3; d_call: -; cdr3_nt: TGTGCCAGCAGTGAATTAACGGTAAACACCATATATTTT; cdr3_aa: CASSELTVNTIYF
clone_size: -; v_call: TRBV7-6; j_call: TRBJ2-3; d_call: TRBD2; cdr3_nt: TGTGCCAGCAGTACTAGCGTTGATTCCCCAGATACGCAGTATTTT; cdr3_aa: CASSTSVDSPDTQYF
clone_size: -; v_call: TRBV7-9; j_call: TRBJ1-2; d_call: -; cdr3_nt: TGTGCCAGCAGCTTAGAGAGGGCGTCGGGGGGCTACACCTTC; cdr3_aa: CASSLERASGGYTF
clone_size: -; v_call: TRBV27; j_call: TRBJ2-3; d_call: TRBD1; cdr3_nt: TGTGCCAGCAGTCTCCAGAGCCAGGGGGCTAGAGATACGCAGTATTTT; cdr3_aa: CASSLQSQGARDTQYF
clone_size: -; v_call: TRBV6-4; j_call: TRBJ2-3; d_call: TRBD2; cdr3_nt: TGTGCCAGCAGTGCGACTAGCGGGGGGACAGATACGCAGTATTTT; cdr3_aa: CASSATSGGTDTQYF
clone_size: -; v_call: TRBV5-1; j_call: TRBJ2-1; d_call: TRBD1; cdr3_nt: TGCGCCAGCGGGACAGAGATATACAATGAGCAGTTCTTC; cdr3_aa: CASGTEIYNEQFF
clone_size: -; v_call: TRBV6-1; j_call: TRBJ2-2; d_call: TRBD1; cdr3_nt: TGTGCCAGCAGAACAGGGGGGTACGGCGGGGAGCTGTTTTTT; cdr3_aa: CASRTGGYGGELFF
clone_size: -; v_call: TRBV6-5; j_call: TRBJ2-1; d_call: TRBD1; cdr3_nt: TGTGCCAGCAGTTACGAGCCGACAGGGTCCTACAATGAGCAGTTCTTC; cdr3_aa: CASSYEPTGSYNEQFF
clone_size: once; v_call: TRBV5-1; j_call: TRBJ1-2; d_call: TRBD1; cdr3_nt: TGCGCCAGCAGCTTCGGAGACAGGGATAACTATGGCTACACCTTC; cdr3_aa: CASSFGDRDNYGYTF
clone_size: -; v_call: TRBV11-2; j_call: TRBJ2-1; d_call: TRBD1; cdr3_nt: TGTGCCAGCAGCGCCCGACAGGGTCCCCCCTACAATGAGCAGTTCTTC; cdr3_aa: CASSARQGPPYNEQFF
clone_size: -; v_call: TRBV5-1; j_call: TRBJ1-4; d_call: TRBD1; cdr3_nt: TGCGCCAGCAGCGAGGGACAGGGGGAAGAAAAACTGTTTTTT; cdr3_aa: CASSEGQGEEKLFF
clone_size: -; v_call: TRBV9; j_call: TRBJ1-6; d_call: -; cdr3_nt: TGTGCCAGCAGCGTTGACCTCAGGGGTGCACCCCTCCACTTT; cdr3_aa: CASSVDLRGAPLHF
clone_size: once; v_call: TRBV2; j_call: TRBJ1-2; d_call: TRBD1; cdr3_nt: TGTGCCAGCACTGTGACAGGGGACTATGGCTACACCTTC; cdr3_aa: CASTVTGDYGYTF
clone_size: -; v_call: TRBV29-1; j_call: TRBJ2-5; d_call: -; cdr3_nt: TGCAGCGTTGAACCACGGGGGACGGTTCAAGAGACCCAGTACTTC; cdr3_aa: CSVEPRGTVQETQYF
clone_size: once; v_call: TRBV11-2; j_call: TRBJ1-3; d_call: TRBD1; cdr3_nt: TGTGCCAGCAGCGTAGGGACAGTCTCTGGAAACACCATATATTTT; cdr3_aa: CASSVGTVSGNTIYF
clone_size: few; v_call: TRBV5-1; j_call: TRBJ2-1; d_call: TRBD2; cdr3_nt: TGCGCCAGCAGCTTGGGACTAGCGGCGGGGAATGAGCAGTTCTTC; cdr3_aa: CASSLGLAAGNEQFF
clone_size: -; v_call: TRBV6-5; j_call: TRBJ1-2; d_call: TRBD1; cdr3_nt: TGTGCCAGCAGTCTGAGGGGGCCGAGCTATGGCTACACCTTC; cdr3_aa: CASSLRGPSYGYTF
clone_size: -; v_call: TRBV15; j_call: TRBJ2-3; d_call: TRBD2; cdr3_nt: TGTGCCACCAGCATCACTAGCGGGGGTCAAGATACGCAGTATTTT; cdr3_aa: CATSITSGGQDTQYF
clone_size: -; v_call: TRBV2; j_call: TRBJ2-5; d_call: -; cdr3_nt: TGTGCCAGTTACGATACCAGGGTGTTTCAAGAGACCCAGTACTTC; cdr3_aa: CASYDTRVFQETQYF
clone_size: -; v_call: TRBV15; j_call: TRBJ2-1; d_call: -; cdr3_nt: TGTGCCACCAGCATTCGGACAATTAGCTCCTACAATGAGCAGTTCTTC; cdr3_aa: CATSIRTISSYNEQFF
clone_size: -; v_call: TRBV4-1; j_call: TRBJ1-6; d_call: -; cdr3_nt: TGCGCCAGCAGCTCGACGACAGTGTACTATAATTCACCCCTCCACTTT; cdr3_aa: CASSSTTVYYNSPLHF
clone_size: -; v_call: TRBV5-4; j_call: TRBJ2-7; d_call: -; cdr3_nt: TGTGCCAGCAGCTTTGGGCCCGAGCAGTACTTC; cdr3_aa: CASSFGPEQYF
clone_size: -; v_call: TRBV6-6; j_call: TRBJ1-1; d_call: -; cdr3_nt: TGTGCCAGCAGTTACCAGGGCCAGAACACTGAAGCTTTCTTT; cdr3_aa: CASSYQGQNTEAFF
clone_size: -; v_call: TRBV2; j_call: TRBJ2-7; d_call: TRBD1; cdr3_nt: TGTGCCAGCAGTGGGGGCTACAGGGGAGTTTTGGTAAACGAGCAGTACTTC; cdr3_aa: CASSGGYRGVLVNEQYF
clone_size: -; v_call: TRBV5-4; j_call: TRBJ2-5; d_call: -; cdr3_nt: TGTGCCAGCAGCAACCCCACCTCGGAGGTGGAGACCCAGTACTTC; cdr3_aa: CASSNPTSEVETQYF
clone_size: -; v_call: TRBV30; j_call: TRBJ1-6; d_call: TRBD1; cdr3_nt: TGTGCCTGGACTCTGACAGGGTACGCTTATTCCCCCCTCCACTTT; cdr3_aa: CAWTLTGYAYSPLHF
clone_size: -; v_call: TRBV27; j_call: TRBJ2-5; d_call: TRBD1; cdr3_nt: TGTGCCAGCAGGACAGGGGCGGACAGTCCTAAGCAGTACTTC; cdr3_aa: CASRTGADSPKQYF
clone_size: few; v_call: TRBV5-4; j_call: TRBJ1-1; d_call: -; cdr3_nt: TGTGCCAGCAGCTTGGTATATGACACTGAAGCTTTCTTT; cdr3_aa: CASSLVYDTEAFF
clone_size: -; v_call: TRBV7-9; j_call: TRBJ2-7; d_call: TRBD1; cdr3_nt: TGTGCCAGCAGCTCCACCGCGGGACAGGGTCTCGTGGAGCAGTACTTC; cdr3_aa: CASSSTAGQGLVEQYF
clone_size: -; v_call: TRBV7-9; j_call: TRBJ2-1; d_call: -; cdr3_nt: TGTGCCAGCAGCTTAGCAGGGGGTGAGCAGTTCTTC; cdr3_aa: CASSLAGGEQFF
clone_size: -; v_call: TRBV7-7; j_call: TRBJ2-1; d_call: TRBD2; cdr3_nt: TGTGCTAGCAACCTACAAGGACTAGCGGGGGGTACGAATGAGCAGTTCTTC; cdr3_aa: CASNLQGLAGGTNEQFF
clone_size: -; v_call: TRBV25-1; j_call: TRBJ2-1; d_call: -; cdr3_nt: TGTGCCAGCAGTGCAGGGGCAGGCCCCCTCAATGAGCAGTTCTTC; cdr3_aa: CASSAGAGPLNEQFF
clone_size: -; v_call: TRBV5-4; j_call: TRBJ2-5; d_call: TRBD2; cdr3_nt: TGTGCCAGCAGCTTAACTAGCGGGGGGCCGGAGACCCAGTACTTC; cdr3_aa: CASSLTSGGPETQYF
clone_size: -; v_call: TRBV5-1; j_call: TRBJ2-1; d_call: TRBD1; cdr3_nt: TGCGCCAGCAGCTCGACAGGGCCGGAGCAGTTCTTC; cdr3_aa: CASSSTGPEQFF
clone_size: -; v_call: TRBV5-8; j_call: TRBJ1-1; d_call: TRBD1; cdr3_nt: TGTGCCAGCGAAGACAGGGGGCTCGACGAGACGACTTTCTTT; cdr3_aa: CASEDRGLDETTFF
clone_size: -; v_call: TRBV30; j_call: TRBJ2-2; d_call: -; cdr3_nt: TGTGCCTGGAGTGGCGCCACCGGGGAGCTGTTTTTT; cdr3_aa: CAWSGATGELFF